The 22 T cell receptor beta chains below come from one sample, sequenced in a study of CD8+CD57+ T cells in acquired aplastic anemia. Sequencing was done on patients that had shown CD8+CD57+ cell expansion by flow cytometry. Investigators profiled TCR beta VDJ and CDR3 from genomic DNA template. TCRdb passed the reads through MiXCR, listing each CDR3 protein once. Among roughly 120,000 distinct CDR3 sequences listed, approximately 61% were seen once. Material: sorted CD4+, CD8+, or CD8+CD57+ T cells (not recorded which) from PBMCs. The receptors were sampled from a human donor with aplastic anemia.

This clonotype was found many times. In DNA, the CDR3 is TGCGCCAGCAGCCAATCGACTAGCAGTAATGAGTACTTC. The encoded protein is CASSQSTSSNEYF. The genes are TRBV4-3 and TRBJ2-7, with 7 bases matching TRBD2. Trimming at V came to 2 bases and at J to 11 bases, leaving 9 bases not matched to a gene. The CDR3 runs 13 residues. Germline CDR1 reads LGHNA; CDR2 reads YSLEER.

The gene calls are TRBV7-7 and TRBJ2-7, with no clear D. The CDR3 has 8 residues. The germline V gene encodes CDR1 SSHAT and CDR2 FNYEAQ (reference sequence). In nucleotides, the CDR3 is TGCGCCAGCAGCCCCCGGTACGTC. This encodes CASSPRYV.

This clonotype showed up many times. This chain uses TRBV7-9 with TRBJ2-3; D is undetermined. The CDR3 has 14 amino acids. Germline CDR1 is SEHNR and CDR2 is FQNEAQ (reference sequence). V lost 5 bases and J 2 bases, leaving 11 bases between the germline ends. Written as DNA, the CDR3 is TGTGCCAGCAGCCCCCCTGGTAACACAGATACGCAGTATTTT. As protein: CASSPPGNTDTQYF.

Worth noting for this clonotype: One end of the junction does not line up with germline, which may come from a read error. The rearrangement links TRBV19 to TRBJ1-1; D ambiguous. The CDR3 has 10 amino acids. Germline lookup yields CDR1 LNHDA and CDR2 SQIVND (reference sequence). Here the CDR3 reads CASTVGRAFF. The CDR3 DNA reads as TGCGCCAGTACCGTCGGGAGAGCTTTCTTT. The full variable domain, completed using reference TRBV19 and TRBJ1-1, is DGGITQSPKYLFRKEGQNVTLSCEQNLNHDAMYWYRQDPGQGLRLIYYSQIVNDFQKGDIAEGYSVSREKKESFPLTVTSAQKNPTAFYLCASTVGRAFFGQGTRLTVV.

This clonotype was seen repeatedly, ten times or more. The CDR3 loop reads CASSGKGPTSFNEKLFF. Written as DNA, the CDR3 is TGTGCCAGCAGTGGAAAGGGCCCCACCTCTTTTAATGAAAAACTGTTTTTT. The genes are TRBV2 and TRBJ1-4; no firm D call. With 4 bases removed from V and 4 bases from J, the gap between germline ends came to 19 bases. The CDR3 has 17 amino acids. The germline CDR1 and CDR2 sequences are SNHLY and FYNNEI.

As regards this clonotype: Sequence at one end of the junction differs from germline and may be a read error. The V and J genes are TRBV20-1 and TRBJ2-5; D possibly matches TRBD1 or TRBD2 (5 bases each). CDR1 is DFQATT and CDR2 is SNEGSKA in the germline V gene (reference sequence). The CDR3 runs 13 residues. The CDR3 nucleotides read TGCAGTGCTAACCGGGACGACGGAGAGCCCCAGTACTTC. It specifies CSANRDDGEPQYF.

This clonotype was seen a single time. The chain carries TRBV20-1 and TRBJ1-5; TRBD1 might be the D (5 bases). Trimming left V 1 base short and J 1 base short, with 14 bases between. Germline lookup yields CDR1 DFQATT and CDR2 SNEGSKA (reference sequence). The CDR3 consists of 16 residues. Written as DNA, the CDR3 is TGCAGTGCTAGAGGGAACGGGGCCTTAAGCAATCAGCCCCAGCATTTT. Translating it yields CSARGNGALSNQPQHF.

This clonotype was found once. This CDR3 is CSVDLRGLTDTQYF. For the CDR3, the DNA is TGCAGCGTTGATCTGCGGGGACTTACAGATACGCAGTATTTT. V usage is TRBV29-1 and J usage is TRBJ2-3; TRBD2 is a possible D gene (6 bases). Germline V CDR1 and CDR2: SQVTM, ANQGSEA. Between the trimmed V and J ends, which lost 3 bases and 3 bases, there was a span of 13 bases. This CDR3 spans 14 amino acids.

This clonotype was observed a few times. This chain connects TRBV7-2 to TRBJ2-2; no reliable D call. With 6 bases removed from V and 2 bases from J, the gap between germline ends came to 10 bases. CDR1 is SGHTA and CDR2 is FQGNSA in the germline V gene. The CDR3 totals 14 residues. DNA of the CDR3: TGTGCCAGCAGTTTGGGTCGTAACACCGGGGAGCTGTTTTTT. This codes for CASSLGRNTGELFF.

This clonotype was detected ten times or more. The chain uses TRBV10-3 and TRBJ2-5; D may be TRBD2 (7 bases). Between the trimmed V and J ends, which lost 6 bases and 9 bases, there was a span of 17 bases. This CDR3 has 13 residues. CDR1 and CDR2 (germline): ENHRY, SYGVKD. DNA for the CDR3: TGTGCCATCAGCCAAGGGGGGGCAGGGGCCCAGTACTTC. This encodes CAISQGGAGAQYF.

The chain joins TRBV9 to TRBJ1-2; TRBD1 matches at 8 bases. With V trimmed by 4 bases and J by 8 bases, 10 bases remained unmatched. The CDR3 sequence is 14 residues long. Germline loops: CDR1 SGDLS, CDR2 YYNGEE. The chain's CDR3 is CASSLDGQGKGYTF. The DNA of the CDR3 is TGTGCCAGCAGCTTAGACGGACAGGGTAAAGGCTACACCTTC.

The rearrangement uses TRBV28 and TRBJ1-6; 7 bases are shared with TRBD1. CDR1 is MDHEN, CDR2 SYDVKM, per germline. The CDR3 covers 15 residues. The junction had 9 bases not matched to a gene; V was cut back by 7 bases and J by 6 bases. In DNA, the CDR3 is TGTGCCAGCACCAAAAATTCAGGGGGTAATTCACCCCTCCACTTT. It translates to CASTKNSGGNSPLHF.

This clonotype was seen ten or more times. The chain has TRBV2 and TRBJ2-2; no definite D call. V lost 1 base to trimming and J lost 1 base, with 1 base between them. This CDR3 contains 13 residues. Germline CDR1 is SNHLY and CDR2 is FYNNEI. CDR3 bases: TGTGCCAGCAGTGAAGGGAACACCGGGGAGCTGTTTTTT. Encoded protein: CASSEGNTGELFF.

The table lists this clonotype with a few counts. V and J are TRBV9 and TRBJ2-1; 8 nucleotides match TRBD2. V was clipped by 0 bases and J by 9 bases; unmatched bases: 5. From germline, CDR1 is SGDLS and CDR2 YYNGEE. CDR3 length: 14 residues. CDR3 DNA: TGTGCCAGCAGCGTAGCCCCGGGAGGGTTTGAGCAGTTCTTC. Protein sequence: CASSVAPGGFEQFF.

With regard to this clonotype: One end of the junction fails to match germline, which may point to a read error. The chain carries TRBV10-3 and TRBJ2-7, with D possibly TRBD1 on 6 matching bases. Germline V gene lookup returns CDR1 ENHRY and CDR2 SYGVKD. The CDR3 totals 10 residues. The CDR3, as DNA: TGTGCCATCAGTGACTACGACAGGCACTTC. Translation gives CAISDYDRHF.

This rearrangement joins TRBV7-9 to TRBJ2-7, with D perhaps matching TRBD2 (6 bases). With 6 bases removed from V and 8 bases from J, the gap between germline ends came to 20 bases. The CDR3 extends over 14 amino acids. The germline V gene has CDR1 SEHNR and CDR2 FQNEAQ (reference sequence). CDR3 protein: CASSTPGLRDKQYF. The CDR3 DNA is TGTGCCAGCAGTACACCGGGACTGCGGGATAAGCAGTACTTC.

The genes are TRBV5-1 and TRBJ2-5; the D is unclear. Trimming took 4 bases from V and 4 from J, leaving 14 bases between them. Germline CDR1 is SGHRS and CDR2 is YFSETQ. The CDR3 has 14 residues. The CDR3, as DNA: TGCGCCAGCAGCGTGAGCCAGGTCGGAGAGACCCAGTACTTC. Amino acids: CASSVSQVGETQYF.

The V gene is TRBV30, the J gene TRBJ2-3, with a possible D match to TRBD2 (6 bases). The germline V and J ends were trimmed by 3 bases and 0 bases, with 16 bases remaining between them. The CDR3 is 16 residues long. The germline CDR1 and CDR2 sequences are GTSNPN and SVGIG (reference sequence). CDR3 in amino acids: CAWRSGGAASTDTQYF. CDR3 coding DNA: TGTGCCTGGAGGTCCGGGGGAGCCGCTAGCACAGATACGCAGTATTTT.

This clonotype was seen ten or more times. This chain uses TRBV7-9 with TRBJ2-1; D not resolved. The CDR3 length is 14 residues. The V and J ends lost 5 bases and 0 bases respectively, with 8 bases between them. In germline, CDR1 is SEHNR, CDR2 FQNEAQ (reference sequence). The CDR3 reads CASSARSSYNEQFF. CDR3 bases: TGTGCCAGCAGCGCACGCAGCTCCTACAATGAGCAGTTCTTC.

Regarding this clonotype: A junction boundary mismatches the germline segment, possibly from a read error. The CDR3 region has the DNA TGTGCCACCAGCAGAGAGGGGGCTAGCGTTGTAGCCAAAAACATACAGTACTTC. It yields the protein CATSREGASVVAKNIQYF. The chain recombines TRBV15 with TRBJ2-4, with D perhaps matching TRBD1 or TRBD2 (6 bases each). The CDR3 runs 18 residues. Germline CDR1 LNHNV, CDR2 YYDKDF (reference sequence). Full variable domain (missing parts from reference TRBV15 and TRBJ2-4): DAMVIQNPRYQVTQFGKPVTLSCSQTLNHNVMYWYQQKSSQAPKLLFHYYDKDFNNEADTPDNFQSRRPNTSFCFLDIRSPGLGDTAMYLCATSREGASVVAKNIQYFGAGTRLSVL.

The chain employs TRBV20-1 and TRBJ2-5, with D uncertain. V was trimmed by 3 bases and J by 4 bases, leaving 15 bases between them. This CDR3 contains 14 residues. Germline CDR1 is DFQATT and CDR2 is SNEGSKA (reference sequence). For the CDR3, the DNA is TGCAGTGCTAGGCCCTCCGGCCGAGGAGAGACCCAGTACTTC. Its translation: CSARPSGRGETQYF.

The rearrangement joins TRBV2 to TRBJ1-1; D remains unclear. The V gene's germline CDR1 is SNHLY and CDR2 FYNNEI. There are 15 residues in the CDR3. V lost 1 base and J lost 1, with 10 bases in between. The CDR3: CASSEERPTNTEAFF. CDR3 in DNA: TGTGCCAGCAGTGAAGAACGGCCTACGAACACTGAAGCTTTCTTT.